This T cell receptor beta chain is drawn from a study of blood T cell repertoires in COVID-19. Study-wide background: From the United States, Italy and Spain came samples of acute and convalescent COVID-19. PBMCs, B-cell-depleted T cells, or T cells were the source of the cDNA or gDNA that made up the material.

In this sample, this clone turned up once. Using immunoSEQ multiplex PCR, the repertoire was profiled, and TCRdb retains in-frame clones only, with some absent. Of about 88,000 clones in the sample, more than 90% were seen once. Trimming took off 3 bases at V and 3 bases at J, with 9 bases between the two ends. CDR3 length: 13 residues. Germline lookup yields CDR1 LGHDT and CDR2 YNNKEL (reference sequence). The sequenced material came from peripheral blood. The sequence came from a man in his fifties or sixties with acute or convalescent COVID-19. V usage is TRBV3-1 (or the pseudogene TRBV3-2) and J usage is TRBJ2-7; possibly TRBD2 for D (6 bases). The CDR3 region is CASSHLSGYEQYF. CDR3 in DNA: TGTGCCAGCAGCCATCTTAGCGGCTACGAGCAGTACTTC.